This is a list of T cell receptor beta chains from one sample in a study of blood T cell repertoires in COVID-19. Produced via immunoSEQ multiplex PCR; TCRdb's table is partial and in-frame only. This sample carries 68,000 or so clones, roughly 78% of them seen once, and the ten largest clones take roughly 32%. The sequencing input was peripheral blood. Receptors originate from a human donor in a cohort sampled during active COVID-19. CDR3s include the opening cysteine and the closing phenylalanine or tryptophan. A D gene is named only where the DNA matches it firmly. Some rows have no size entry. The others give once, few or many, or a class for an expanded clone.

TGTGCCAGCAGCTCGGCGGAGAGGGATGGCTACACCTTC | CASSSAERDGYTF | . | TRBJ1-2 | TRBV5-4 | .
TGTGCCAGCAGCGGGTTGGACAGGGGGTTTTACGAGCAGTACTTC | CASSGLDRGFYEQYF | TRBD1 | TRBJ2-7 | TRBV7-9 | .
TGTGCCAGCAGCTCGGGACTAGCGGTTGGGGAGACCCAGTACTTC | CASSSGLAVGETQYF | TRBD2 | TRBJ2-5 | TRBV11-3 | .
TGCAGCGTTGTAATGAGCGGGAGGAACCAAGAGACCCAGTACTTC | CSVVMSGRNQETQYF | TRBD2 | TRBJ2-5 | TRBV29-1 | .
TGCGCCAGCAGCCGACTACAGGGGGACAACACTGAAGCTTTCTTT | CASSRLQGDNTEAFF | TRBD1 | TRBJ1-1 | TRBV5-1 | .
TGTGCCAGCAGCTTAGGCAGGGAACTATTTGGCTACACCTTC | CASSLGRELFGYTF | . | TRBJ1-2 | TRBV7-2 | .
TGTGCCAGCAGTTTATCGGGGGGCTACGAGCAGTACTTC | CASSLSGGYEQYF | . | TRBJ2-7 | TRBV27 | many
TGTGCCAGCAGCTTGGGACAGGTAGGCTTATACGAGCAGTACTTC | CASSLGQVGLYEQYF | . | TRBJ2-7 | TRBV5-4 | .
TGCGCCAGCAGCTTCGGGACTAGCGGGAGCCCTTTCATCTTC | CASSFGTSGSPFIF | TRBD2 | TRBJ2-1 | TRBV5-1 | .
TGTGCCACCAGCAGAGGGACTAGCGGTAGCGGTGAGCAGTTCTTC | CATSRGTSGSGEQFF | TRBD2 | TRBJ2-1 | TRBV15 | .
TGCGCCAGCACCCCCGGGGGAGGCAGCACAGATACGCAGTATTTT | CASTPGGGSTDTQYF | . | TRBJ2-3 | TRBV5-1 | .
TGCGCCAGCAGCCCAGGGGTGGACACTGAAGCTTTCTTT | CASSPGVDTEAFF | . | TRBJ1-1 | TRBV5-1 | .
TGTGCCAGCAGCTTAGTTGCGGACACCATATATTTT | CASSLVADTIYF | . | TRBJ1-3 | TRBV11-3 | .
TGCGCCACCCTAAGCGGGAGTTTGGATACGCAGTATTTT | CATLSGSLDTQYF | TRBD2 | TRBJ2-3 | TRBV10-2 | .
TGTGCTAGTGGTTTGGTGGCCCGGTGGGTGGACGACACAGGGAATACGCAGTATTTT | CASGLVARWVDDTGNTQYF | . | TRBJ2-3 | TRBV12-5 | few
TGTGCCAGCACCACGCCTGGCCCGGGACTAGCGAGGGCCGGGGAGCTGTTTTTT | CASTTPGPGLARAGELFF | TRBD2 | TRBJ2-2 | TRBV27 | .
TGTGCCAGCAGCTCTTCGGACAGGTCCTCCTACGAGCAGTACTTC | CASSSSDRSSYEQYF | TRBD1 | TRBJ2-7 | TRBV5-5 | once
TGTGCCAGCAGCTTAGGTGGTAGCGCGAGCACAGATACGCAGTATTTT | CASSLGGSASTDTQYF | . | TRBJ2-3 | TRBV7-2 | .
TGTGCCAGCAGTTTATATAGGGGGATCGGCTACACCTTC | CASSLYRGIGYTF | . | TRBJ1-2 | TRBV28 | once
TGTGCCAGCAGTAAGGAGGGTAGCAATCAGCCCCAGCATTTT | CASSKEGSNQPQHF | . | TRBJ1-5 | TRBV6-5 | once
TGTGCCAGCAGCCCCGGACTAGCGGGGGACTACGAGCAGTACTTC | CASSPGLAGDYEQYF | TRBD2 | TRBJ2-7 | TRBV3-1/TRBV3-2 | .
TGTGCCAGCAGCTCAAATCCGACAGTATCTTACCACTATGGCTACACCTTC | CASSSNPTVSYHYGYTF | . | TRBJ1-2 | TRBV7-6 | .
TGTGCCAGTAGTATAGATCAGGGAGGGTGGGGCACTGAAGCTTTCTTT | CASSIDQGGWGTEAFF | . | TRBJ1-1 | TRBV19 | .
TGTGCCAGCAGCTTGGTTGGGACAGGGATTTATGGCTACACCTTC | CASSLVGTGIYGYTF | TRBD1 | TRBJ1-2 | TRBV5-5 | few
TGTGCCACCAGTGATATGACTAGCGGGCAAGAGACCCAGTACTTC | CATSDMTSGQETQYF | TRBD2 | TRBJ2-5 | TRBV24-1 | .
TGTGCCAGCAGCCAAACTTTAGAGCAGTACTTC | CASSQTLEQYF | . | TRBJ2-7 | TRBV6-5 | .